Presented here are 5 T cell receptor beta chains from one specimen sequenced in a study of cytomegalovirus exposure and HLA in healthy donors. Clones were sequenced by immunoSEQ multiplex PCR, and TCRdb holds only the in-frame ones, with some missing. The sample records 200,000 to 250,000 clones, around 78% being singletons. Sequencing used PBMCs. The receptor set was obtained from a young woman in good health and CMV-seronegative.

In its sample, this clone was seen a few times. The rearrangement links TRBV5-1 to TRBJ2-1; a possible D gene is TRBD1 (7 bases). Germline V gene data show CDR1 as SGHRS and CDR2 as YFSETQ. The V gene lost 0 bases and the J gene lost 5 bases, with 12 bases spanning the gap. The CDR3 loop spans 15 amino acids. The CDR3 DNA is TGCGCCAGCAGCTTGGCAGGGGGGTCGAACAATGAGCAGTTCTTC. Its translation is CASSLAGGSNNEQFF.

This clone has just a few counts. The chain joins TRBV25-1 to TRBJ1-1; D gene unclear. The CDR3 totals 13 residues. V was trimmed by 2 bases and J by 5 bases, leaving 9 bases between them. CDR1 MGHDK and CDR2 SYGVNS come from the germline V gene. CDR3 in amino acids: CASSEEVVTEAFF. DNA of the CDR3: TGTGCCAGCAGTGAAGAGGTCGTTACTGAAGCTTTCTTT.

This clone appeared a single time. The rearrangement uses TRBV28 and TRBJ1-5; the match to TRBD1 covers 7 bases. In germline, CDR1 is MDHEN, CDR2 SYDVKM. J was trimmed by 0 bases and V by 4 bases; bases with no gene match: 12. The CDR3 runs 18 residues. The CDR3: CASSSEGALGDSNQPQHF. DNA of the CDR3: TGTGCCAGCAGTTCAGAGGGGGCGTTGGGGGATAGCAATCAGCCCCAGCATTTT.

The chain has TRBV7-8 and TRBJ1-5, with D hard to call. Trimming shortened V by 2 bases and J by 1 base, and 12 bases separated the two germline ends. The CDR3 covers 16 residues. Germline CDR1 SGHVS, CDR2 FQNEAQ. CDR3 loop: CASSLRVAESNQPQHF. The CDR3 nucleotides are TGTGCCAGCAGCTTACGTGTGGCAGAGAGCAATCAGCCCCAGCATTTT.

The rearrangement uses TRBV28 and TRBJ2-1; maybe TRBD2 (7 bases). The length of the CDR3 is 17 residues. The V end was cut by 7 bases, the J end by 1 base, with 20 bases between. Germline CDR1 is MDHEN and CDR2 is SYDVKM. Here the CDR3 reads CASTQSGGGRSYNEQFF. CDR3 DNA: TGTGCCAGCACTCAATCCGGGGGCGGGAGATCCTACAATGAGCAGTTCTTC.